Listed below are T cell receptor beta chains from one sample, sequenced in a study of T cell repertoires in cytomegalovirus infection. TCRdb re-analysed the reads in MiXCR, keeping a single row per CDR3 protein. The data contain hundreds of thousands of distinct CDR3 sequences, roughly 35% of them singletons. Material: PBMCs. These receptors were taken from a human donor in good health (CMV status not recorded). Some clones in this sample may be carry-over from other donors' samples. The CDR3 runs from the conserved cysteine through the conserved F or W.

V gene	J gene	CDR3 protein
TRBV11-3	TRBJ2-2	CASTPMRGGELFF
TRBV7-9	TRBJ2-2	CASSKNSGELFF
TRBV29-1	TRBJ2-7	CSVLTRDRSSYEQYF
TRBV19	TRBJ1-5	CASSSAINQPQHF
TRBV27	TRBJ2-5	CASSRPTEETQYF
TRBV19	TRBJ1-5	CASSTNTFSNQPQHF
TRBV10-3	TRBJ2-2	CAISPRLAGGKGDTGELFF
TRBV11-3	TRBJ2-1	CASSLDGGTSGRAAEQFF
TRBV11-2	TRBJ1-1	CASSFFDMNTEAFF
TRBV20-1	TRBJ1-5	CSARDIQGQPQHF
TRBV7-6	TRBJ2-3	CASSLGLAGGFTDTQYF
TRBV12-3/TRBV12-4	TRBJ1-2	CASSSPTGGSDGYTF
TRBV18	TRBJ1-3	CASSPEGTSTRNTIYF
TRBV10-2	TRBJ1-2	CASSDKSQGIYGYTF
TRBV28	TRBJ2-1	CASSEVTGLAFNEQFF
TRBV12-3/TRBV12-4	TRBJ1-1	CASSFGDRAGGTEAFF
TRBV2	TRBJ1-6	CASSEEGGRSPLHF
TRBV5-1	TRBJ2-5	CASSRAREETQYF
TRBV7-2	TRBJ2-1	CASSPINRGISYNEQFF
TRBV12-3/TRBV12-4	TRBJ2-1	CASSPPGETNPNQQFF
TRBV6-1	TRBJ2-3	CATTARGGSTDTQYF
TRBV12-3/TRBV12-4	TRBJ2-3	CASTSRVRGTDTQYF
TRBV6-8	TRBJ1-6	CASSNQGISSYNSPLHF
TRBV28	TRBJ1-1	CASRQGLRNTEAFF
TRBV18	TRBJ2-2	CASSPVAINTGELFF
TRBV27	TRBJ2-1	CASRRWDEQFF
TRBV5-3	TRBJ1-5	CASSFGGSYNQPQHF
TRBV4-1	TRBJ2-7	CASSRPEGQGTYEQYF
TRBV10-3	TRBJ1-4	CAISAIQGALEKLCF
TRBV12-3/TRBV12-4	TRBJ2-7	CASSFSGREEQYF
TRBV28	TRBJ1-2	CASSPSGGFTF
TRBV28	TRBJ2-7	CASSSTTRVNEQYF
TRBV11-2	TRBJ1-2	CASSLGPSGGYCYTF
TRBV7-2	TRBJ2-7	CASSVRDQQYF
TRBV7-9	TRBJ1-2	CASSSRTGEDGYTF
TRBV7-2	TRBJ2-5	CASSFNSGGGETQYF
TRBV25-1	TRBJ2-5	CASSEKAGRGETQYF
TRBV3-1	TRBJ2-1	CASSQDRGRGSYNEQFF
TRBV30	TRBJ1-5	CAWTIGNGPQHF
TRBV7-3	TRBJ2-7	CASSRITSGGAGTLDEQYF
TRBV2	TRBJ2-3	CASSEARRTGRYTQYF
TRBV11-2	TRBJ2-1	CASSLEASFYNEQFF
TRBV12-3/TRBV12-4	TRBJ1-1	CASISLDRAIEAFF
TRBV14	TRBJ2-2	CASSQGGQGPGELFF
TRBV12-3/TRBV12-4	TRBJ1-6	CASSLGRGQGSSYNSPLHF
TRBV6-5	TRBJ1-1	CASSYLQTGRTEAFF
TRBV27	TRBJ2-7	CASGFLGRDEQYF
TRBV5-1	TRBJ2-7	CASSGTVGYEQYF
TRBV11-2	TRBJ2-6	CASRLGISGANVLTF
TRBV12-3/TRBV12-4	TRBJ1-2	CASSLSGAIGYTF
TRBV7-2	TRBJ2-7	CASSLRLAGAYEQYF
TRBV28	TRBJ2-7	CASSTELRRQYF
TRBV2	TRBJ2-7	CASSSGLEQYF
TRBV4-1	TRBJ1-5	CASSGQTGAYSNQPQHF
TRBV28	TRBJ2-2	CASSLGRKTSGTHGGELFF
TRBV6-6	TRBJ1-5	CASTLLGVRNQPQHF
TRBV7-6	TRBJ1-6	CASSREAGGGSPLHF
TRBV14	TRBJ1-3	CASSQVWGLAGNTIYF